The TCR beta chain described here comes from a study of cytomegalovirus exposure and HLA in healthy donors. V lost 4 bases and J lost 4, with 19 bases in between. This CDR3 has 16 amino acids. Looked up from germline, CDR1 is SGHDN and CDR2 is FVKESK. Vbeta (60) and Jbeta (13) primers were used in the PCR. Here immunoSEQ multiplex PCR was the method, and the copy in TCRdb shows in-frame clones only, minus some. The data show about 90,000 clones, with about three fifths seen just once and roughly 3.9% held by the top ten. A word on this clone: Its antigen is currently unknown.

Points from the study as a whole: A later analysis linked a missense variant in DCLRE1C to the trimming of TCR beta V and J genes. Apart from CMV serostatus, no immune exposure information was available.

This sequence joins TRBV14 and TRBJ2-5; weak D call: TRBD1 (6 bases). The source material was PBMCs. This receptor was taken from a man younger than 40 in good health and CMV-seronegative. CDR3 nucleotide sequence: TGTGCCAGCAGCCGGAAGGGACACCTATCAACAGAGACCCAGTACTTC. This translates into CASSRKGHLSTETQYF.